This is a list of T cell receptor beta chains from one sample in a study of sequential checkpoint blockade in melanoma. Using immunoSEQ multiplex PCR, the repertoire was profiled, and TCRdb retains in-frame clones only, with some absent. The sample contains roughly 2,200 clones, roughly a quarter of which appear only once. The sample here was tumor tissue (inferred from file names), taken from a patient given nivolumab and ipilimumab in sequence. The origin of the receptors is a human donor with melanoma. CDR3s leave out the opening cysteine and the closing phenylalanine or tryptophan. A D gene is named only where the DNA matches it firmly. Clone sizes are given selectively: once, few, many, or a class where the clone is expanded.

size,J,length,D,V,CDR3
few,TRBJ2-1,10,-,TRBV4-1,ASSQDREKQF
-,TRBJ1-2,11,-,TRBV18,ASSPTAGAGYT
-,TRBJ2-6,14,-,TRBV1,ASSQDRGSGANVLT
few,TRBJ1-2,13,-,TRBV11-3,ASSLREGGLYGYT
few,TRBJ1-2,10,-,TRBV28,ASSLPNYGYT
many,TRBJ2-1,11,TRBD2,TRBV2,ASSGGAMDEQF
few,TRBJ1-1,12,-,TRBV14,ASSLIAGNTEAF
-,TRBJ2-7,12,-,TRBV6-8,ASSPTGPYYEQY
large,TRBJ1-5,13,-,TRBV11-3,ASRSRQNSNQPQH
-,TRBJ2-2,13,TRBD1,TRBV9,ASSATGGNTGELF
medium-sized,TRBJ2-7,12,-,TRBV9,ASSVAGGHYEQY
few,TRBJ2-1,15,TRBD2,TRBV7-8,ASSWPRGLAGGNEQF
medium-sized,TRBJ2-1,14,TRBD1,TRBV11-3,ASSLDLGTGYNEQF
many,TRBJ1-3,16,-,TRBV11-3,ASSFITGTRVSGNTIY
many,TRBJ1-1,12,-,TRBV6-1,ASSEAGARAEAF
-,TRBJ2-6,14,-,TRBV9,ASSLTSDAGANVLT
-,TRBJ1-1,13,-,TRBV19,ASSMGRGKNTEAF
few,TRBJ1-1,12,-,TRBV6-8,ASSYSPGMTEAF
few,TRBJ1-1,11,-,TRBV12-5,ASFRGGFTEAF
once,TRBJ1-6,11,TRBD1,TRBV30,AWRGQGRSPLH
-,TRBJ1-1,12,-,TRBV10-2,ASSESGGNTEAF
-,TRBJ2-2,13,-,TRBV30,AWSVLVAPAGELF
-,TRBJ1-3,11,-,TRBV6-8,ASQPRGGNTIY
-,TRBJ1-1,10,-,TRBV19,ASSIVVGRAF
-,TRBJ2-7,11,-,TRBV7-2,ASSLGHPYEQY
-,TRBJ2-1,15,TRBD2,TRBV5-1,ASSPGLAGGIYNEQF
few,TRBJ2-7,11,-,TRBV25-1,ASSDQGLYEQY
-,TRBJ2-2,14,-,TRBV5-1,ASSLGQSMNTGELF
few,TRBJ2-7,12,-,TRBV5-1,ASNFRPESYEQY
few,TRBJ2-1,14,TRBD2,TRBV11-3,ASSAGTSGGAGEQF
few,TRBJ1-6,13,-,TRBV10-2,ASSYRTPVGSPLH
few,TRBJ1-6,12,-,TRBV6-8,ASRWDMEGSPLH
-,TRBJ1-5,11,-,TRBV19,ASSLFYNQPQH
-,TRBJ2-2,11,-,TRBV19,ASSYRGREELF
-,TRBJ1-4,12,TRBD1,TRBV11-1,ASSLRTGPEKLF
medium-sized,TRBJ2-6,15,TRBD1,TRBV11-3,ASSIRQGPSGANVLT
medium-sized,TRBJ1-4,11,TRBD1,TRBV13,ASRQGAGEKLF
few,TRBJ2-2,12,TRBD1,TRBV6-8,ASNRQGSTGELF
-,TRBJ2-5,11,-,TRBV12-5,ASGPEGIGTQY
medium-sized,TRBJ1-1,12,-,TRBV19,ASSIDAGNTEAF
-,TRBJ1-1,11,-,TRBV23-1,ASSPRMSTEAF
-,TRBJ1-5,13,-,TRBV30,AWRLTANSNQPQH